This TCR beta chain was sequenced for a study of blood T cell repertoires in COVID-19 (TCRdb year 2020). In the study overall: Collaborator samples came from the United States, Italy and Spain and covered acute and convalescent phases of COVID-19. The material from the prospective study consisted of cDNA or gDNA derived from T cells, B-cell-depleted T cells, or PBMCs. Subjects who had been exposed to COVID-19, were actively infected with it, or had recovered from it provided the deeply sampled blood TCRbeta repertoires that made up the dataset. A freely available public database, intended as a resource for researchers studying the immune response to SARS-CoV-2, is where the repertoires were released. The samples were drawn from the first 160 participants of the ongoing ImmuneRACE study and from 1,254 subjects provided by 6 global collaborators. A de-identified subject ID, COVID-19 status, age in years and sex were almost always included in the sample metadata. Where HLA class I and class II types were available, the types were taken from metadata supplied by the sample provider, not from assay-based typing.

The collaborating institutions used their own protocols to collect whole blood in K2EDTA tubes. For TCRbeta analysis, collaborators shipped samples as frozen whole blood, isolated PBMCs, or DNA extracted from either of those sample types. Based on the germline V gene, the CDR1 and CDR2 sequences are MNHEY and SVGAGI. Inclusive of the bounding cysteine and phenylalanine, the CDR3 is 14 residues long. Of all the DNA, just the CDR3 is kept, 42 bases in frame from base 1. The junction shows trimming of 0 bases on V and 7 bases on J, plus 10 bases between the germline ends. TCRbeta CDR3 regions were amplified from genomic DNA by means of the immunoSEQ Assay, a bias-controlled multiplex PCR. The authors' analysis ran thus. Nucleated cell counts per sample were estimated from amplification of reference gene primers within the assay. To quantify the absolute abundance of each unique TCRbeta CDR3 rearrangement, sequence reads were collapsed and filtered. Productive Simpson clonality was computed per sample as the square root of Simpson's diversity index over productive rearrangements. In its TCRdb copy, this immuneACCESS table keeps in-frame sequences only and misses some clones. Where compared with another copy, unresolved V genes explain less than half of these, and the others have no known cause. V and J calls and clone size are given by that table; D and trimming were obtained from the DNA. Recorded for this sample are 200,000 to 250,000 clones; about 80% of them occurred a single time. The top ten constitute under 2% of the sample.

The paper as a whole reports these results and caveats: Clinical and demographic metadata were provided uncurated, with the amount varying by source and participant.

Concerning this clone: Its specific antigen is unknown. No base qualities exist here, and no much larger clone lies one base off it.

Here the chain combines TRBV6-5 and TRBJ1-5; TRBD1 is a weak D gene call, 5 bases matching. The sample comprised peripheral blood. The sequence was obtained from a woman of 80 years or more with acute or convalescent COVID-19. The bases are TGTGCCAGCAGTTACTCGGGTGGGGGGCAGCCCCAGCATTTT. Translated, this is CASSYSGGGQPQHF.